These 22 T cell receptor beta chains came from one sample sequenced in a study of cytomegalovirus exposure and HLA in healthy donors. 13 Jbeta primers and 60 Vbeta primers were used for the PCR. The method was immunoSEQ multiplex PCR; TCRdb's version includes in-frame clones alone and lacks a portion of them. The profile covers 140,000 or so clones, with over 65% appearing a single time and 1.6% taken by the ten largest. The sample consisted of PBMCs. The receptors were sampled from a woman aged 30 to 39 in good health and CMV-seronegative.

There are a few counts of this clone. The chain couples TRBV4-1 to TRBJ1-2; D is unresolved. The V and J ends lost 0 bases and 8 bases respectively, with 13 bases between them. Germline values: CDR1 MGHRA, CDR2 YSYEKL. The CDR3 covers 14 residues. Here the CDR3 DNA reads TGCGCCAGCAGCCAAGATTCAGGAGGAAGGGGCTACACCTTC. Encoded protein: CASSQDSGGRGYTF.

The gene calls are TRBV9 and TRBJ1-1, with TRBD1 as a possible D gene (5 bases). Deletions cut 0 bases from V and 4 bases from J, with 16 bases between. The CDR3 sequence is 16 residues long. Germline lookup yields CDR1 SGDLS and CDR2 YYNGEE. The CDR3 reads CASSVVQGGPGTEAFF. DNA of the CDR3: TGTGCCAGCAGCGTAGTCCAGGGCGGACCGGGCACTGAAGCTTTCTTT. Drawing the rest from reference TRBV9 and TRBJ1-1, the complete variable domain is DSGVTQTPKHLITATGQRVTLRCSPRSGDLSVYWYQQSLDQGLQFLIQYYNGEERAKGNILERFSAQQFPDLHSELNLSSLELGDSALYFCASSVVQGGPGTEAFFGQGTRLTVV.

The J gene is TRBJ2-1, the V gene TRBV7-2; 8 nucleotides align to TRBD1. The CDR3 runs 16 residues. In germline, CDR1 is SGHTA, CDR2 FQGNSA. J lost 7 bases, V lost 5 bases, and 13 bases had no gene match. Here the CDR3 reads CASSPEYRTGSNEQFF. CDR3 nucleotide sequence: TGTGCCAGCAGCCCCGAATACCGGACAGGGAGTAATGAGCAGTTCTTC.

The chain recombines TRBV19 with TRBJ2-3; TRBD2 aligns across 12 bases. V was pared by 4 bases and J by 0 bases, with 2 bases of the junction left unmatched. Germline V gene lookup returns CDR1 LNHDA and CDR2 SQIVND (reference sequence). The CDR3 is 16 amino acids. This CDR3 is CASSNLAGGSTDTQYF. CDR3 DNA: TGTGCCAGTAGTAACCTAGCGGGAGGGAGCACAGATACGCAGTATTTT.

This clone turned up a few times. The rearrangement uses TRBV20-1 and TRBJ1-2, with D unresolved. CDR3 length: 9 amino acids. CDR1 and CDR2 from the germline V gene are DFQATT and SNEGSKA (reference sequence). V lost 8 bases, J lost 7 bases, and 8 bases lay in between. Here the CDR3 reads CSSPGGYTF. DNA of the CDR3: TGCAGTTCGCCGGGTGGCTACACCTTC.

This clone was seen only once. The CDR3: CASRLGQDTEAFF. CDR3 DNA: TGTGCCAGCAGATTAGGACAGGACACTGAAGCTTTCTTT. The rearrangement uses TRBV7-3 and TRBJ1-1; TRBD1 matches 7 bases. The trim removed 6 bases at V and 3 bases at J, leaving 4 bases unmatched. There are 13 residues in the CDR3. Germline V lookup: CDR1 SGHTA, CDR2 FQGTGA.

The genes are TRBV7-2 and TRBJ2-4; D might be TRBD1 (7 bases). The V and J ends lost 3 bases and 5 bases respectively, with 14 bases between them. This CDR3 is 15 amino acids long. From germline, CDR1 is SGHTA and CDR2 FQGNSA. CDR3 bases: TGTGCCAGCAGCTTGACAGGGACTGGAGAAAACATTCAGTACTTC. Residues: CASSLTGTGENIQYF.

The chain combines TRBV6-5 with TRBJ1-5; 7 bases map to TRBD1. Trimming at V came to 4 bases and at J to 2 bases, leaving 5 bases not matched to a gene. This CDR3 region has 15 residues. CDR1 and CDR2 (germline): MNHEY, SVGAGI. CDR3 residues: CASSLTGSGNQPQHF. The DNA of the CDR3 is TGTGCCAGCAGTTTGACAGGGTCGGGCAATCAGCCCCAGCATTTT.

The chain carries TRBV4-1 and TRBJ1-1; 8 bases map to TRBD1. Germline V lookup: CDR1 MGHRA, CDR2 YSYEKL. The length of the CDR3 is 15 residues. V lost 5 bases, J lost 1 base, and 6 bases stayed unmatched. In DNA form, the CDR3 reads TGCGCCAGCAGCTTGGCCGGGACAGGGAACACTGAAGCTTTCTTT. Its translation is CASSLAGTGNTEAFF.

This clone was seen a handful of times. The chain recombines TRBV7-3 with TRBJ2-1, with a weak D call TRBD1 (5 bases). Trimming cost V 5 bases and J 3 bases, with 14 bases left between them. CDR1 is SGHTA, CDR2 FQGTGA, per germline. The CDR3 spans 15 residues. The CDR3 is CASSQQAANYNEQFF. The CDR3 coding sequence is TGTGCCAGCAGCCAACAGGCTGCAAACTACAATGAGCAGTTCTTC.

This clone was seen only once. This chain links TRBV6-4 with TRBJ2-3, with 8 bases identical to TRBD2. Looked up from germline, CDR1 is MRHNA and CDR2 is SNTAGT. Trimming took 5 bases from V and 2 from J; bases not matched to a gene: 3. The CDR3 totals 14 residues. The DNA for the CDR3 is TGTGCCAGCAGTTCCGGGGGGGCCACAGATACGCAGTATTTT. Protein: CASSSGGATDTQYF.

To note about this clone: An end of the junction does not agree with germline; a read error may underlie this. V gene TRBV7-9 combines with J gene TRBJ1-1, with D possibly being TRBD1 (5 bases). CDR3 length equals 15 residues. In germline, CDR1 is SEHNR, CDR2 FQNEAQ (reference sequence). CDR3 protein: CSSSLLGGRNTEALF. The CDR3 DNA reads TGTTCCAGCAGTCTTCTGGGGGGAAGGAACACTGAAGCTCTCTTT.

The J gene is TRBJ1-4, the V gene TRBV11-2; TRBD1 is a possible D gene (5 bases). Germline loops: CDR1 SGHAT, CDR2 FQNNGV. The CDR3 consists of 15 residues. The V end was cut by 8 bases, the J end by 0 bases, with 13 bases between. CDR3 protein: CASSRGVATNEKLFF. CDR3 DNA sequence: TGTGCCAGCTCCCGGGGGGTTGCAACTAATGAAAAACTGTTTTTT.

The DNA of the CDR3 is TGTGCCAGCAACGAGGGCGAATACAATGAGCAGTTCTTC. Residues: CASNEGEYNEQFF. The rearrangement uses TRBV6-6 and TRBJ2-1; D is possibly TRBD2 (5 bases). The V end lost 7 bases, the J end lost 4 bases, and 11 bases lay between the germline ends. The CDR3 totals 13 residues. Germline V lookup: CDR1 MNHNY, CDR2 SVGAGI (reference sequence).

This clone was seen only a few times. The chain recombines TRBV11-3 with TRBJ1-1; 10 positions agree with TRBD1. The CDR3 has 15 residues. Germline-derived CDR1 and CDR2 are SGHNT and YENEEA. With V trimmed by 5 bases and J by 1 base, 4 bases remained unmatched. The CDR3 loop is CASSRDRGTNTEAFF. The CDR3, as DNA: TGTGCCAGCAGCAGGGACAGGGGTACGAACACTGAAGCTTTCTTT.

Of note for this clone: The same CDR3 arises from other DNA sequences in this sample as well. This chain joins TRBV5-6 and TRBJ1-1; 10 nucleotides match TRBD1. The V gene end was trimmed by 1 base and the J gene end by 1 base; junction bases not matched to a gene: 1. The CDR3 is made up of 15 amino acids. CDR1 is SGHDT, CDR2 YYEEEE, per germline. CDR3 amino acids: CASSLWTGGNTEAFF. Here the CDR3 DNA reads TGTGCCAGCAGCTTGTGGACAGGGGGGAACACTGAAGCTTTCTTT.

This sequence joins TRBV29-1 and TRBJ2-2, with 11 bases aligning to TRBD1. This CDR3 comprises 16 residues. The V segment lost 4 bases and the J segment 3 bases; nucleotides outside the gene matches: 7. Germline V gene sequence: CDR1 SQVTM, CDR2 ANQGSEA. The CDR3: CSVAVMGQGDTGELFF. Here the CDR3 DNA reads TGCAGCGTTGCTGTTATGGGACAGGGGGACACCGGGGAGCTGTTTTTT.

The gene calls are TRBV5-1 and TRBJ2-7, with 15 bases matching TRBD2. The CDR3 sequence is 20 residues long. Germline lookup yields CDR1 SGHRS and CDR2 YFSETQ. With 5 bases clipped from V and 4 bases from J, the junction kept 19 bases outside the gene matches. CDR3: CASSSLPGLAGGKISYEQYF. CDR3 in DNA: TGCGCCAGCAGTTCGCTTCCGGGACTAGCGGGAGGCAAAATATCGTACGAGCAGTACTTC.

The V call is TRBV6-5, the J call TRBJ2-7; D perhaps matches TRBD2 (6 bases). The CDR3 runs to 14 residues. Germline V lookup: CDR1 MNHEY, CDR2 SVGAGI. The V end lost 2 bases, the J end lost 10 bases, and 18 bases lay between the germline ends. CDR3 sequence: CASSYGSGGIRQYF. The CDR3 DNA reads as TGTGCCAGCAGTTACGGCTCTGGGGGGATTCGCCAGTACTTC.

This clone has only a few counts. V usage is TRBV5-1 and J usage is TRBJ1-2; possibly TRBD1 for D (6 bases). V lost 0 bases to trimming and J lost 7 bases, with 13 bases between them. The V gene's germline CDR1 is SGHRS and CDR2 YFSETQ. The length of the CDR3 is 14 residues. The CDR3 reads CASSLAGGRFGYTF. CDR3 sequence (DNA): TGCGCCAGCAGCTTGGCCGGGGGGCGTTTTGGCTACACCTTC.

This clone occurred a few times. The V call is TRBV6-1, the J call TRBJ2-7; no reliable D call. Germline CDR1 reads MNHNS; CDR2 reads SASEGT. The V end was cut by 6 bases, the J end by 2 bases, with 5 bases between. The CDR3 covers 11 residues. The CDR3 reads CASRLTYEQYF. CDR3 DNA: TGTGCCAGCAGACTTACCTACGAGCAGTACTTC.

This rearrangement joins TRBV6-6 to TRBJ1-2, with unresolved D. Germline V lookup: CDR1 MNHNY, CDR2 SVGAGI (reference sequence). The CDR3 covers 14 residues. Trimming shortened V by 2 bases and J by 0 bases, and 7 bases separated the two germline ends. The CDR3 bases are TGTGCCAGCAGTTACGGACTTGCTAACTATGGCTACACCTTC. Translation: CASSYGLANYGYTF.